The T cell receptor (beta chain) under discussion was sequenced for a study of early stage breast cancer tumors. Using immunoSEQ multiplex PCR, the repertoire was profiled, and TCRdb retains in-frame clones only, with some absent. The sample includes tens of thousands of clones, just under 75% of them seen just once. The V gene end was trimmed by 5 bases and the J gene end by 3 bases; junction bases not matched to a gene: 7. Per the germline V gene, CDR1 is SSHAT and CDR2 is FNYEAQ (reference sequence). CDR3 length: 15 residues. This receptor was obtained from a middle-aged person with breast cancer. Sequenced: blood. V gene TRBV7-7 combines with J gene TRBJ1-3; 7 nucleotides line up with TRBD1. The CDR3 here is CASSAGGVGGNTIYF. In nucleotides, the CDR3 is TGTGCCAGCAGCGCAGGGGGGGTCGGTGGAAACACCATATATTTT.